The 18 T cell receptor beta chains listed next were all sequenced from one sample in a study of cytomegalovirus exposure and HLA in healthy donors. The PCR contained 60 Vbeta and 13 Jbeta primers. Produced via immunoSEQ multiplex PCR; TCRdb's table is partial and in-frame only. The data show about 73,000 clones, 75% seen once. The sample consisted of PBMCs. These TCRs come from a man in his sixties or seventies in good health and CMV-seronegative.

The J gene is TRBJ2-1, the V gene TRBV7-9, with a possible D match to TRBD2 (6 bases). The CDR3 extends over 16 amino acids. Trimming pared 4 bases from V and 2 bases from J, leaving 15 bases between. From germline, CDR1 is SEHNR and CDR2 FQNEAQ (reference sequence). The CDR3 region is CASSWGTGLPYNEQFF. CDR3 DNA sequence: TGTGCCAGCAGCTGGGGGACTGGGCTACCCTACAATGAGCAGTTCTTC.

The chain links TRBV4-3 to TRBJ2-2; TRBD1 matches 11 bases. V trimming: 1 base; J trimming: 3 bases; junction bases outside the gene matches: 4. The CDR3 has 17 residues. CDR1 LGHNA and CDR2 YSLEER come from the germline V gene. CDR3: CASSQVLGQGDTGELFF. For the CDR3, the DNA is TGCGCCAGCAGCCAAGTCTTGGGACAGGGGGACACCGGGGAGCTGTTTTTT.

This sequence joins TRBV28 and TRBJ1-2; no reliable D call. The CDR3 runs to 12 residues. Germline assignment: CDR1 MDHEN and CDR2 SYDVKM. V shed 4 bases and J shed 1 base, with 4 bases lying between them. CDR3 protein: CASSSNNYGYTF. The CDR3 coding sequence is TGTGCCAGCAGTTCAAATAACTATGGCTACACCTTC.

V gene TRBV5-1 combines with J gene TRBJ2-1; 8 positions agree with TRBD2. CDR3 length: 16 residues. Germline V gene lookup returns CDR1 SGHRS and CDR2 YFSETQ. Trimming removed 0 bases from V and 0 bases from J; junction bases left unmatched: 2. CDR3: CASSLGAGGSYNEQFF. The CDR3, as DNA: TGCGCCAGCAGCTTGGGGGCGGGAGGCTCCTACAATGAGCAGTTCTTC.

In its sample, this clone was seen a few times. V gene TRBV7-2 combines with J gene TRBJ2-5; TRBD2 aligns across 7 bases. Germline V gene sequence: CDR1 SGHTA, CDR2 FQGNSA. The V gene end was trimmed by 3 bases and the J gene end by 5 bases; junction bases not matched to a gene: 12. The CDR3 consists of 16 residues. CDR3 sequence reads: CASSFGGSRSRETQYF. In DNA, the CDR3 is TGTGCCAGCAGCTTTGGCGGGAGTCGCTCACGGGAGACCCAGTACTTC.

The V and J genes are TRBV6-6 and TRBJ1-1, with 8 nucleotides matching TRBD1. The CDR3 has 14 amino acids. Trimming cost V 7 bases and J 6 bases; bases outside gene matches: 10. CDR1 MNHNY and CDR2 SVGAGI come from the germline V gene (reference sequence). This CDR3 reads CASTPGGGQAEAFF. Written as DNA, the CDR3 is TGTGCCAGCACCCCAGGGGGCGGTCAGGCTGAAGCTTTCTTT.

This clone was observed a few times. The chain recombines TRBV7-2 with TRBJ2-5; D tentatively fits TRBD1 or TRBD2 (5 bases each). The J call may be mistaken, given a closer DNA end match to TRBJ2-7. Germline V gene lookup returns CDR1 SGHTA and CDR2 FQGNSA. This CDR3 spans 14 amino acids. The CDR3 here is CASSLGMGAYEQYF. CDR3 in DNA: TGTGCCAGCAGCTTAGGGATGGGGGCCTACGAGCAGTACTTC.

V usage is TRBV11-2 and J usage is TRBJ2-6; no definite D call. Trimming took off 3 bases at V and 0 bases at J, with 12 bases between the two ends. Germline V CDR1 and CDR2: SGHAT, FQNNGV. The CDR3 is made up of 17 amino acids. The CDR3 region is CASSFPPRSSGANVLTF. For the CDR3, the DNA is TGTGCCAGCAGCTTCCCGCCGAGGAGCTCTGGGGCCAACGTCCTGACTTTC.

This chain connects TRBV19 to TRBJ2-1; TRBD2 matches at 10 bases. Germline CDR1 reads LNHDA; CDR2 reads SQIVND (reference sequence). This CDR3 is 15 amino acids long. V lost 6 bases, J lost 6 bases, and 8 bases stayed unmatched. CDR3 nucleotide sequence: TGTGCCAGTAGCCTTCTAGCGGGAGTGGGCAATGAGCAGTTCTTC. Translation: CASSLLAGVGNEQFF.

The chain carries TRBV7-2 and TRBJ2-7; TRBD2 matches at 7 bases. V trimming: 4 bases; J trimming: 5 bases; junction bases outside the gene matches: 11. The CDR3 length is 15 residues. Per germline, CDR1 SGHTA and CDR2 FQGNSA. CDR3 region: CASSSRGGSVNEQYF. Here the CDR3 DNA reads TGTGCCAGCAGCTCGAGAGGCGGGAGCGTCAACGAGCAGTACTTC.

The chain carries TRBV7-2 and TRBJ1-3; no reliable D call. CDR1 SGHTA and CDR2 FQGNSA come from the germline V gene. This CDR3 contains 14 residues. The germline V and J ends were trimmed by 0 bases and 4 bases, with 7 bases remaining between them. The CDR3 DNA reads TGTGCCAGCAGCTTAGCTCGTATGGGAAACACCATATATTTT. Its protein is CASSLARMGNTIYF.

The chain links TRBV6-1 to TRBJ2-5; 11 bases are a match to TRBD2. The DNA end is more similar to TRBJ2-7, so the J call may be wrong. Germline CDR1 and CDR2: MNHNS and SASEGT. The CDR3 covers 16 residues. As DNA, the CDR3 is TGTGCCAGCAGTGAAAGACTAGCGGGAAGCTCCTACGAGCAGTACTTC. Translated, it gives CASSERLAGSSYEQYF.

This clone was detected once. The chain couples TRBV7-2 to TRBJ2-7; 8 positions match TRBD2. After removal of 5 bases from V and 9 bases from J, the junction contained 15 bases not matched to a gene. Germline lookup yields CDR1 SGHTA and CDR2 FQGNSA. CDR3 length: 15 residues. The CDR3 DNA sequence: TGTGCCAGCAGCAAAACCGGGACTAGTAATATGGCGCAGTACTTC. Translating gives CASSKTGTSNMAQYF.

The CDR3 region is CASSGQGFQETQYF. The CDR3 bases are TGTGCCAGCAGTGGACAGGGGTTTCAAGAGACCCAGTACTTC. J is TRBJ2-5 and V is TRBV2, with TRBD1 matching 8 bases. J lost 2 bases, V lost 4 bases, and 3 bases had no gene match. The germline gives CDR1 SNHLY, CDR2 FYNNEI. The CDR3 has 14 residues.

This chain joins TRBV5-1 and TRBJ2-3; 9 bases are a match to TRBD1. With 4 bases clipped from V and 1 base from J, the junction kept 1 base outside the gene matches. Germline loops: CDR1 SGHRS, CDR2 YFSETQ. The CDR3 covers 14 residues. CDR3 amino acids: CASSDRGGTDTQYF. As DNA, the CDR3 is TGCGCCAGCAGCGACAGGGGGGGCACAGATACGCAGTATTTT.

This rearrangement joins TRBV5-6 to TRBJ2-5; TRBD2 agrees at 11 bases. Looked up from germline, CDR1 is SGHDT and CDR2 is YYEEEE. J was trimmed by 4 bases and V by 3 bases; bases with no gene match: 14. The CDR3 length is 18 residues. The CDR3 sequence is CASSSWGVGTSGGETQYF. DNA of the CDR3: TGTGCCAGCAGCTCCTGGGGGGTGGGGACTAGCGGTGGAGAGACCCAGTACTTC.

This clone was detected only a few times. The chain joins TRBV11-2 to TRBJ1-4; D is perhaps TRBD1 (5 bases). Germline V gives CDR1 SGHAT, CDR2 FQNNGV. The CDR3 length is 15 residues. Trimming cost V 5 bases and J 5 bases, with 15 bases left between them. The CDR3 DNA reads TGTGCCAGCAGCGGCGGGTGGGGACTCAATGAAAAACTGTTTTTT. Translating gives CASSGGWGLNEKLFF.

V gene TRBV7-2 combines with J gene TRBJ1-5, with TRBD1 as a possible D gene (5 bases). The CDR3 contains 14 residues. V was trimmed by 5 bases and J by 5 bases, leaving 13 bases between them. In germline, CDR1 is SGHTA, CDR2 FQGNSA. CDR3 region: CASSPRGAYQPQHF. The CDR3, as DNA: TGTGCCAGCAGCCCCCGCGGGGCTTATCAGCCCCAGCATTTT.